One and the same sample provided the 9 T cell receptor beta chains below, sequenced in a study of beta chain features in type 1 diabetes. Expressed TCRB transcripts were sequenced because the isolated RNA had all been reverse transcribed beforehand. Sequenced by immunoSEQ multiplex PCR; TCRdb stores in-frame clones only, minus some. The sample gives about 320,000 clones, about 15% of which show up once; under 8.5% is in the top ten. The sequencing input was central memory CD4+ T cells from blood. These receptors all stem from a man aged 30 to 39 in good health.

This clone has only a few counts. The V gene is TRBV2, the J gene TRBJ2-3; TRBD2 agrees at 13 bases. Unmatched junction bases numbered 17, after V lost 7 bases and J lost 4 bases. The V gene's germline CDR1 is SNHLY and CDR2 FYNNEI. CDR3 size: 19 residues. For the CDR3, the DNA is TGTGCCAGCAAGGGACTCTGGACTAGCGGGAGTATTAGCGCAGATACGCAGTATTTT. This gives the protein CASKGLWTSGSISADTQYF.

This clone was seen a handful of times. J is TRBJ1-1 and V is TRBV6-1; TRBD1 might be the D (5 bases). V lost 10 bases and J 0 bases, leaving 12 bases between the germline ends. Per germline, CDR1 MNHNS and CDR2 SASEGT. CDR3 length equals 13 residues. The CDR3 is CATRRVLNTEAFF. In DNA, the CDR3 is TGTGCCACGCGCAGGGTCCTGAACACTGAAGCTTTCTTT.

This clone has a count of ten or more. The same CDR3 also results from other DNA sequences found in this sample. The V and J genes are TRBV4-3 and TRBJ2-3, with 8 nucleotides matching TRBD1. Germline V gene sequence: CDR1 LGHNA, CDR2 YSLEER. With V trimmed by 0 bases and J by 1 base, 3 bases remained unmatched. This CDR3 is built from 16 residues. The CDR3 coding sequence is TGCGCCAGCAGCCAAGAATTGGACAGGGGCACAGATACGCAGTATTTT. Translation: CASSQELDRGTDTQYF.

This clone was seen a handful of times. This specimen includes other DNA sequences encoding the same CDR3. V and J are TRBV7-2 and TRBJ2-7, with TRBD1 matching 8 bases. CDR1 is SGHTA and CDR2 is FQGNSA in the germline V gene. The ends lost 5 bases at V and 2 bases at J; junction bases unmatched: 5. The CDR3 covers 14 residues. The CDR3 is CASSPRQGTYEQYF. In DNA form, the CDR3 reads TGTGCCAGCAGCCCAAGACAGGGGACCTACGAGCAGTACTTC.

The table lists this clone with a few counts. The chain couples TRBV19 to TRBJ1-2; D not certain. The V gene lost 6 bases and the J gene lost 0 bases, with 14 bases spanning the gap. The germline gives CDR1 LNHDA, CDR2 SQIVND (reference sequence). The CDR3 runs 15 residues. In DNA, the CDR3 is TGTGCCAGTAGACCGGCCGGCATAGCTAACTATGGCTACACCTTC. It yields the protein CASRPAGIANYGYTF. Drawing the rest from reference TRBV19 and TRBJ1-2, the complete variable domain is DGGITQSPKYLFRKEGQNVTLSCEQNLNHDAMYWYRQDPGQGLRLIYYSQIVNDFQKGDIAEGYSVSREKKESFPLTVTSAQKNPTAFYLCASRPAGIANYGYTFGSGTRLTVV.

The genes are TRBV5-4 and TRBJ2-2, with D possibly called TRBD1 or TRBD2 (5 bases each). The CDR3 is 15 residues long. V lost 2 bases and J 2 bases, leaving 10 bases between the germline ends. CDR1 is SGHNT, CDR2 YYREEE, per germline (reference sequence). The CDR3 loop reads CASSFGTGNTGELFF. CDR3 nucleotide sequence: TGTGCCAGCAGCTTCGGGACGGGTAACACCGGGGAGCTGTTTTTT. Full variable domain (missing parts from reference TRBV5-4 and TRBJ2-2): ETGVTQSPTHLIKTRGQQVTLRCSSQSGHNTVSWYQQALGQGPQFIFQYYREEENGRGNFPPRFSGLQFPNYSSELNVNALELDDSALYLCASSFGTGNTGELFFGEGSRLTVL.

This clone has just a few counts. The chain recombines TRBV4-3 with TRBJ1-2, with D unresolved. Trimming took 1 base from V and 0 from J, leaving 6 bases between them. Germline CDR1 is LGHNA and CDR2 is YSLEER. The CDR3 spans 14 residues. The CDR3 DNA is TGCGCCAGCAGCCAAGGGAGTTCTAACTATGGCTACACCTTC. This translates into CASSQGSSNYGYTF.

This clone was seen ten or more times. The chain has TRBV7-2 and TRBJ2-4, with a tentative D call TRBD2 (5 bases). V lost 4 bases and J 7 bases, leaving 17 bases between the germline ends. CDR1 and CDR2 from the germline V gene are SGHTA and FQGNSA. The CDR3 is 15 residues long. The CDR3 loop is CASSSQGLTTNIQYF. CDR3 bases: TGTGCCAGCAGCTCCCAAGGACTTACCACCAACATTCAGTACTTC.

The chain joins TRBV10-3 to TRBJ1-2; D is ambiguous. The ends were cut back, 11 bases at V and 1 base at J, with 11 bases in the middle. Germline V CDR1 and CDR2: ENHRY, SYGVKD. CDR3 length equals 12 residues. The CDR3 region has the DNA TGTGCCTCTAACAGCCTTAACTATGGCTACACCTTC. Amino acids: CASNSLNYGYTF.